The source of this TCR beta chain is a study of T-cell reconstitution after alpha-beta-depleted transplantation in children. Using unique molecular identifiers, the investigators prepared the TCRbeta library. TCRdb fed the PCR reads into MiXCR, producing one record per CDR3 protein. Among about 610,000 distinct CDR3 sequences listed, roughly 10% were seen once. The clonotype originates from a human donor who donated a stem cell graft to a child with acute myeloid leukemia. The sample was PBMCs from the stem cell graft donor, taken from the stem cell graft.

This CDR3 reads CASSLLRLAGASDTQYF. The CDR3 DNA reads TGTGCCAGCAGCCTCCTAAGACTAGCGGGAGCCTCAGATACGCAGTATTTT. The J gene is TRBJ2-3, the V gene TRBV7-2; the match to TRBD2 covers 12 bases. Trimming cost V 5 bases and J 4 bases; bases outside gene matches: 10. The CDR3 is made up of 17 amino acids. CDR1 is SGHTA and CDR2 is FQGNSA in the germline V gene.